The 5 T cell receptor beta chains listed next were all sequenced from one sample in a study of cytomegalovirus exposure and HLA in healthy donors. Sequenced by immunoSEQ multiplex PCR; TCRdb stores in-frame clones only, minus some. The repertoire has approximately 260,000 clones, 75% to 90% of them found once; the top ten carry roughly 1.2%. The material sequenced was PBMCs. These receptors all come from a woman aged 25 to 39 in good health and CMV-seropositive.

This clone was observed a single time. This chain links TRBV25-1 with TRBJ1-5, with 10 bases matching TRBD1. The CDR3 has 14 amino acids. V was clipped by 5 bases and J by 7 bases; unmatched bases: 5. The V gene's germline CDR1 is MGHDK and CDR2 SYGVNS. The CDR3 region has the DNA TGTGCCAGCAGTAACGGACAGGGGGGCCAGCCCCAGCATTTT. Amino acids: CASSNGQGGQPQHF.

The V call is TRBV7-9, the J call TRBJ2-7, with TRBD2 identical over 12 bases. The CDR3 loop spans 17 amino acids. Germline assignment: CDR1 SEHNR and CDR2 FQNEAQ (reference sequence). Trimming cost V 4 bases and J 0 bases; bases outside gene matches: 7. CDR3 in DNA: TGTGCCAGCAGCTCTTACACTAGCGGGAGGAGCTCCTACGAGCAGTACTTC. Residues: CASSSYTSGRSSYEQYF.

The chain combines TRBV25-1 with TRBJ1-1; the D gene is possibly TRBD1 (6 bases). Trimming stripped 4 bases from V and 1 base from J, with 13 bases between. Germline V CDR1 and CDR2: MGHDK, SYGVNS. This CDR3 has 15 residues. The CDR3 loop reads CASSANRARNTEAFF. The CDR3 region has the DNA TGTGCCAGCAGTGCAAACAGGGCCCGGAACACTGAAGCTTTCTTT.

The J gene is TRBJ1-1, the V gene TRBV27; D might be TRBD1 (5 bases). The CDR3 has 14 residues. Trimming left V 5 bases short and J 0 bases short, with 10 bases between. In germline, CDR1 is MNHEY, CDR2 SMNVEV (reference sequence). CDR3 coding DNA: TGTGCCAGCAGTCCGACAGCCATGAACACTGAAGCTTTCTTT. Translating gives CASSPTAMNTEAFF.

The chain recombines TRBV7-2 with TRBJ2-5; 11 nucleotides agree with TRBD2. The V gene's germline CDR1 is SGHTA and CDR2 FQGNSA. The CDR3 runs 17 residues. Trimming cost V 3 bases and J 3 bases; bases outside gene matches: 9. The CDR3 spells CASSFQGLAGGEETQYF. CDR3 bases: TGTGCCAGCAGCTTTCAGGGGCTAGCGGGAGGAGAAGAGACCCAGTACTTC.